This passage covers 10 T cell receptor beta chains from one sample sequenced in a study of T cell responses to AZD1222 COVID-19 vaccine (dated by TCRdb to 2020 to 2022). Libraries were built with the immunoSEQ multiplex PCR assay. TCRdb mirrors the immuneACCESS table, restricted to in-frame sequences. Some clones are absent from its copies; in checked studies, under half trace to an unresolved V gene, and the reason for the others is unknown. The sample table lists 120,000 or so clones, 65% to 90% of them with a count of one. Of the sample, roughly a quarter falls within the top ten clones. The time point label on this specimen signifies: about 28 days (+/-7) after the second vaccine dose. Sequences were derived from peripheral blood, sampled 28 days after the second AZD1222 dose. The origin of the receptors is an adult who received the AZD1222 COVID-19 vaccine.

The chain has TRBV12-3 or TRBV12-4 and TRBJ1-3, with TRBD1 as a possible D gene (5 bases). The V end was cut by 3 bases, the J end by 4 bases, with 7 bases between. This CDR3 comprises 13 residues. The CDR3 coding sequence is TGTGCCAGCAGTTTCCGACAGGGAAACACCATATATTTT. This encodes CASSFRQGNTIYF.

The V and J genes are TRBV3-1 (or the pseudogene TRBV3-2) and TRBJ2-3; 10 nucleotides align to TRBD2. Germline CDR1 is LGHDT and CDR2 is YNNKEL (reference sequence). V shed 4 bases, J shed 0 bases, and the junction held 7 bases outside the gene matches. The CDR3 spans 17 residues. The CDR3 DNA reads TGTGCCAGCAGCCCTAATCTAGCGGGGGCCAGCACAGATACGCAGTATTTT. It encodes CASSPNLAGASTDTQYF.

The sample holds one count of this clone. The chain employs TRBV7-6 and TRBJ1-3, with TRBD1 matching over 10 bases. The ends lost 1 base at V and 6 bases at J; junction bases unmatched: 6. CDR1 and CDR2 from the germline V gene are SGHVS and FNYEAQ. The CDR3 contains 16 residues. CDR3 in DNA: TGTGCCAGCAGCTTAGAAGGACAGGGGGAATCAAACACCATATATTTT. Translation: CASSLEGQGESNTIYF.

The rearrangement joins TRBV2 to TRBJ1-3; perhaps TRBD1 as D (6 bases). Germline V lookup: CDR1 SNHLY, CDR2 FYNNEI. CDR3 length: 15 residues. The V gene lost 6 bases and the J gene lost 0 bases, with 12 bases spanning the gap. The CDR3 reads CASSGGRSSGNTIYF. In DNA form, the CDR3 reads TGTGCCAGCAGCGGGGGGCGGAGCTCTGGAAACACCATATATTTT.

J is TRBJ2-2 and V is TRBV11-2, with TRBD2 matching 8 bases. J lost 5 bases, V lost 2 bases, and 4 bases had no gene match. Germline-derived CDR1 and CDR2 are SGHAT and FQNNGV. This CDR3 comprises 15 residues. CDR3 in amino acids: CASSLLAGQTGELFF. In nucleotides, the CDR3 is TGTGCCAGCAGCTTACTAGCGGGCCAAACCGGGGAGCTGTTTTTT.

The chain joins TRBV4-3 to TRBJ2-1, with 11 bases aligning to TRBD2. Trimming took 3 bases from V and 4 from J; bases not matched to a gene: 5. The CDR3 length is 16 residues. Looked up from germline, CDR1 is LGHNA and CDR2 is YSLEER. The CDR3 nucleotides are TGCGCCAGCAGCCAGGGGACTAGCGGAGATTACAATGAGCAGTTCTTC. This translates into CASSQGTSGDYNEQFF.

The V call is TRBV7-2, the J call TRBJ2-5, with 11 bases aligning to TRBD2. Trimming took 5 bases from V and 1 from J; bases not matched to a gene: 6. The CDR3 has 16 amino acids. The V gene's germline CDR1 is SGHTA and CDR2 FQGNSA. CDR3 in amino acids: CASSNLAGGLQETQYF. In DNA, the CDR3 is TGTGCCAGCAGCAATCTAGCGGGGGGCCTCCAAGAGACCCAGTACTTC. The entire variable domain, with the rest obtained from reference TRBV7-2 and TRBJ2-5, is as follows: GAGVSQSPSNKVTEKGKDVELRCDPISGHTALYWYRQSLGQGLEFLIYFQGNSAPDKSGLPSDRFSAERTGGSVSTLTIQRTQQEDSAVYLCASSNLAGGLQETQYFGPGTRLLVL.

The genes are TRBV12-3 or TRBV12-4 and TRBJ1-1; D is unclear. The CDR3 extends over 13 amino acids. V shed 3 bases and J shed 6 bases, with 11 bases lying between them. The CDR3 coding sequence is TGTGCCAGCAGTTTTCGAGGGTTCTCTGAAGCTTTCTTT. Translated, it gives CASSFRGFSEAFF.

The J gene is TRBJ1-3, the V gene TRBV7-2; possible D gene TRBD1, 6 bases. V was pared by 2 bases and J by 4 bases, with 18 bases between. The V gene's germline CDR1 is SGHTA and CDR2 FQGNSA. The CDR3 runs 17 residues. CDR3 region: CASSLRSDSLLGNTIYF. Here the CDR3 DNA reads TGTGCCAGCAGCTTAAGGTCGGACAGTTTGTTAGGAAACACCATATATTTT.

V gene TRBV7-2 combines with J gene TRBJ1-1, with 7 bases that match TRBD1. Trimming took 5 bases from V and 4 from J; bases not matched to a gene: 13. Germline CDR1 SGHTA, CDR2 FQGNSA. The CDR3 has 16 amino acids. In DNA form, the CDR3 reads TGTGCCAGCAGCCTACAGGGGTCCCAGGGGGGCACTGAAGCTTTCTTT. Translation: CASSLQGSQGGTEAFF.